This passage covers 25 T cell receptor beta chains from one sample sequenced in a study of OX40 agonist ivuxolimab in advanced cancers. The data were produced by immunoSEQ multiplex PCR, yet TCRdb's version contains in-frame clones alone and is incomplete. This sample yields about 75,000 clones, of which around 87% are seen a single time; roughly 8% belongs to the top ten. Source: CD4+ or CD8+ T cells sorted from blood, taken in a trial of the OX40 agonist ivuxolimab. The receptor source for this set is an adult with an advanced solid tumor such as melanoma, head and neck, liver or kidney cancer.

The rearrangement links TRBV29-1 to TRBJ2-3; 9 bases match TRBD2. Germline CDR1 is SQVTM and CDR2 is ANQGSEA. V lost 6 bases and J lost 4; bases outside the gene matches: 14. This CDR3 is 16 amino acids long. The CDR3 here is CSVSPLWTSEADTQYF. The CDR3 DNA reads TGCAGCGTCTCACCCCTCTGGACTAGCGAGGCAGATACGCAGTATTTT.

The chain couples TRBV6-5 to TRBJ1-5, with TRBD1 matching over 7 bases. This CDR3 region has 14 residues. CDR1 MNHEY and CDR2 SVGAGI come from the germline V gene. Unmatched junction bases numbered 5, after V lost 5 bases and J lost 4 bases. The chain's CDR3 is CASSPGTANQPQHF. Here the CDR3 DNA reads TGTGCCAGCAGTCCCGGGACAGCTAATCAGCCCCAGCATTTT.

V gene TRBV28 combines with J gene TRBJ1-4; D unresolved. Trimming left V 7 bases short and J 5 bases short, with 14 bases between. CDR3 length: 14 residues. Germline assignment: CDR1 MDHEN and CDR2 SYDVKM. The CDR3 is CASNPPGRNEKLFF. The CDR3, as DNA: TGTGCCAGCAACCCCCCGGGTAGAAATGAAAAACTGTTTTTT.

The chain recombines TRBV18 with TRBJ1-3, with D perhaps matching TRBD1 (6 bases). Germline V gives CDR1 KGHSH, CDR2 LQKENI. Trimming took off 5 bases at V and 0 bases at J, with 11 bases between the two ends. This CDR3 spans 15 amino acids. The CDR3 region is CASSTDSFSGNTIYF. The CDR3 DNA reads TGTGCCAGCTCAACGGACAGTTTCTCTGGAAACACCATATATTTT.

CDR3 in DNA: TGTGCCAGCTTCCTACTCTTTGGGCCGGGGTATAATTCACCCCTCCACTTT. Amino acid sequence: CASFLLFGPGYNSPLHF. The chain employs TRBV5-8 and TRBJ1-6; D unresolved. The CDR3 length is 17 residues. With 7 bases removed from V and 4 bases from J, the gap between germline ends came to 21 bases. CDR1 is SGHTS and CDR2 is YDEGEE in the germline V gene.

CDR3 in DNA: TGTGCCAGCAGCTCCTTTGTCGCGACCGGGGAGCTGTTTTTT. Its protein product is CASSSFVATGELFF. The J gene is TRBJ2-2, the V gene TRBV5-5; D is uncertain. Trimming cost V 3 bases and J 5 bases, with 11 bases left between them. CDR3 length equals 14 residues. CDR1 SGHKS and CDR2 YYEKEE come from the germline V gene (reference sequence).

The chain has TRBV7-8 and TRBJ2-6; D gene unclear. Looked up from germline, CDR1 is SGHVS and CDR2 is FQNEAQ. V was shortened by 10 bases and J by 1 base, with 8 bases between the two germline ends. The CDR3 is 13 amino acids. The CDR3: CATILSGANVLTF. CDR3 in DNA: TGTGCCACCATACTATCTGGGGCCAACGTCCTGACTTTC. Complete variable domain (other parts from reference TRBV7-8 and TRBJ2-6): GAGVSQSPRYKVAKRGQDVALRCDPISGHVSLFWYQQALGQGPEFLTYFQNEAQLDKSGLPSDRFFAERPEGSVSTLKIQRTQQEDSAVYLCATILSGANVLTFGAGSRLTVL.

This chain uses TRBV20-1 with TRBJ1-4; D unresolved. In germline, CDR1 is DFQATT, CDR2 SNEGSKA (reference sequence). The CDR3 covers 11 residues. Trimming pared 4 bases from V and 6 bases from J, leaving 6 bases between. The CDR3, as DNA: TGCAGTGCTACAGCTTATGAAAAACTGTTTTTT. It is translated as CSATAYEKLFF.

The chain has TRBV6-1 and TRBJ2-7; D could derive from TRBD1 or TRBD2 (5 bases each). CDR3 length equals 14 residues. V dropped 6 bases and J dropped 3 bases, with 15 bases sitting between them. Germline loops: CDR1 MNHNS, CDR2 SASEGT. DNA of the CDR3: TGTGCCAGCAGCGGGACGGATGGTTTCTACGAGCAGTACTTC. The encoded protein is CASSGTDGFYEQYF.

J is TRBJ2-2 and V is TRBV2; D not resolved. V was clipped by 4 bases and J by 8 bases, with 5 bases between them. The CDR3 extends over 11 amino acids. Per germline, CDR1 SNHLY and CDR2 FYNNEI. CDR3 residues: CASSASGELFF. In DNA, the CDR3 is TGTGCCAGCAGTGCCTCTGGGGAGCTGTTTTTT.

V is TRBV9 and J is TRBJ2-2; no clear D. Germline V CDR1 and CDR2: SGDLS, YYNGEE. V gave up 0 bases and J gave up 6 bases, with 12 bases separating them. This CDR3 has 15 amino acids. The CDR3: CASSVGASFPGELFF. The CDR3, as DNA: TGTGCCAGCAGCGTAGGGGCTAGTTTTCCCGGGGAGCTGTTTTTT. Together with reference TRBV9 and TRBJ2-2, the CDR3 gives the full variable domain: DSGVTQTPKHLITATGQRVTLRCSPRSGDLSVYWYQQSLDQGLQFLIQYYNGEERAKGNILERFSAQQFPDLHSELNLSSLELGDSALYFCASSVGASFPGELFFGEGSRLTVL.

V usage is TRBV6-5 and J usage is TRBJ2-7; 8 positions match TRBD2. The CDR3 is made up of 15 amino acids. The trim removed 2 bases at V and 4 bases at J, leaving 7 bases unmatched. CDR1 MNHEY and CDR2 SVGAGI come from the germline V gene. The CDR3 bases are TGTGCCAGCAGTTACCCTGGGGCGGGAGGATACGAGCAGTACTTC. Amino acids: CASSYPGAGGYEQYF.

This chain joins TRBV6-5 and TRBJ1-5; 7 positions match TRBD1. Looked up from germline, CDR1 is MNHEY and CDR2 is SVGAGI. The CDR3 totals 14 residues. J lost 7 bases, V lost 5 bases, and 8 bases had no gene match. The CDR3 protein is CASSLTGAGQPQHF. The CDR3 nucleotides read TGTGCCAGCAGTCTAACAGGGGCCGGACAGCCCCAGCATTTT.

The rearrangement uses TRBV30 and TRBJ2-5, with D possibly being TRBD1 or TRBD2 (5 bases each). CDR1 is GTSNPN and CDR2 is SVGIG in the germline V gene (reference sequence). The CDR3 is 16 residues long. The ends were cut back, 0 bases at V and 5 bases at J, with 19 bases in the middle. The CDR3 coding sequence is TGTGCCTGGAGTGTACTCTCTTCGGGACCCTTTGAGACCCAGTACTTC. This encodes CAWSVLSSGPFETQYF.

In its sample, this clone was seen a few times. This rearrangement joins TRBV6-5 to TRBJ2-7; 11 nucleotides match TRBD1. The CDR3 spans 15 residues. Per germline, CDR1 MNHEY and CDR2 SVGAGI. Trimming took 0 bases from V and 4 from J; bases not matched to a gene: 2. The CDR3 spells CASSYSGTGGYEQYF. CDR3 DNA sequence: TGTGCCAGCAGTTACTCAGGGACAGGGGGATACGAGCAGTACTTC.

This clone has a single count. The CDR3 DNA sequence: TGTGCCAGCAGCCCGGGACAGCCAGGGACCCAGTACTTC. Protein sequence: CASSPGQPGTQYF. The J gene is TRBJ2-5, the V gene TRBV5-4, with 7 bases lining up with TRBD1. The CDR3 has 13 amino acids. V was pared by 4 bases and J by 7 bases, with 7 bases of the junction left unmatched. The germline CDR1 and CDR2 sequences are SGHNT and YYREEE (reference sequence).

The chain combines TRBV6-1 with TRBJ2-3, with D possibly matching TRBD1 (6 bases). CDR3 length equals 14 residues. V shed 6 bases and J shed 1 base, with 11 bases lying between them. Germline V gene sequence: CDR1 MNHNS, CDR2 SASEGT. The CDR3: CASSGRTGTDTQYF. The CDR3 bases are TGTGCCAGCAGCGGCCGGACAGGCACAGATACGCAGTATTTT.

With regard to this clone: A junction end diverges from the germline sequence, so it may reflect a read error. The chain combines TRBV7-6 with TRBJ1-2; D perhaps matches TRBD1 (5 bases). Germline CDR1 reads SGHVS; CDR2 reads FNYEAQ. This CDR3 has 14 residues. The CDR3 sequence is CTSSLRDPNYGYTF. The CDR3 nucleotides read TGTACCAGCAGCTTAAGGGACCCGAACTATGGCTACACCTTC.

J is TRBJ2-1 and V is TRBV11-2; possible D gene TRBD2, 7 bases. Trimming removed 2 bases from V and 9 bases from J, with 17 bases in between. The CDR3 length is 15 residues. Per germline, CDR1 SGHAT and CDR2 FQNNGV. The CDR3 loop reads CASSLSTGGFSEQFF. CDR3 nucleotides: TGTGCCAGCAGCTTATCGACGGGGGGCTTTAGTGAGCAGTTCTTC.

The CDR3 nucleotides read TGTGCCAGCAGTTCCCTTGGACAGACTGGAAACACCATATATTTT. Encoded protein: CASSSLGQTGNTIYF. This chain connects TRBV27 to TRBJ1-3, with D possibly being TRBD1 (6 bases). Trimming stripped 4 bases from V and 2 bases from J, with 12 bases between. The CDR3 spans 15 residues. Per the germline V gene, CDR1 is MNHEY and CDR2 is SMNVEV (reference sequence).

The chain uses TRBV5-1 and TRBJ1-1, with unresolved D. Germline loops: CDR1 SGHRS, CDR2 YFSETQ. This CDR3 comprises 13 residues. V lost 4 bases and J 3 bases, leaving 10 bases between the germline ends. The CDR3 sequence is CASSHYSDTEAFF. As DNA, the CDR3 is TGCGCCAGCAGCCATTACAGTGACACTGAAGCTTTCTTT.

In this sample, this clone turned up a few times. Additional DNA sequences in this sample encode the identical CDR3. This chain joins TRBV19 and TRBJ1-5, with D possibly matching TRBD1 (5 bases). CDR1 and CDR2 (germline): LNHDA, SQIVND (reference sequence). Deletions cut 1 base from V and 5 bases from J, with 12 bases between. This CDR3 region has 15 residues. CDR3 sequence: CASSIGGGNYQPQHF. The CDR3 DNA reads as TGTGCCAGTAGTATAGGCGGGGGTAACTATCAGCCCCAGCATTTT.

The V call is TRBV18, the J call TRBJ1-1; weak D call: TRBD1 (5 bases). The CDR3 is 12 residues long. The germline V gene has CDR1 KGHSH and CDR2 LQKENI. V lost 5 bases, J lost 6 bases, and 10 bases lay in between. CDR3 in amino acids: CASSEGRAEAFF. CDR3 coding DNA: TGTGCCAGCTCAGAGGGGCGGGCTGAAGCTTTCTTT.

The chain links TRBV7-9 to TRBJ2-3; D possibly corresponds to TRBD2 (7 bases). Germline loops: CDR1 SEHNR, CDR2 FQNEAQ (reference sequence). Trimming removed 5 bases at V and 3 bases at J, with 15 bases between. The CDR3 runs 15 residues. DNA of the CDR3: TGTGCCAGCAGCCTAGGGGGGGAGTTTACAGATACGCAGTATTTT. The encoded protein is CASSLGGEFTDTQYF. The variable domain in full, with the rest retrieved from reference TRBV7-9 and TRBJ2-3, is DTGVSQNPRHKITKRGQNVTFRCDPISEHNRLYWYRQTLGQGPEFLTYFQNEAQLEKSRLLSDRFSAERPKGSFSTLEIQRTEQGDSAMYLCASSLGGEFTDTQYFGPGTRLTVL.

The chain couples TRBV7-2 to TRBJ1-2; TRBD1 matches 7 bases. V trimming: 5 bases; J trimming: 8 bases; junction bases outside the gene matches: 11. Germline CDR1 and CDR2: SGHTA and FQGNSA. The CDR3 is made up of 14 amino acids. For the CDR3, the DNA is TGTGCCAGCAGCGCCTCACAGGGGATACAGGGCTACACCTTC. Protein product: CASSASQGIQGYTF.